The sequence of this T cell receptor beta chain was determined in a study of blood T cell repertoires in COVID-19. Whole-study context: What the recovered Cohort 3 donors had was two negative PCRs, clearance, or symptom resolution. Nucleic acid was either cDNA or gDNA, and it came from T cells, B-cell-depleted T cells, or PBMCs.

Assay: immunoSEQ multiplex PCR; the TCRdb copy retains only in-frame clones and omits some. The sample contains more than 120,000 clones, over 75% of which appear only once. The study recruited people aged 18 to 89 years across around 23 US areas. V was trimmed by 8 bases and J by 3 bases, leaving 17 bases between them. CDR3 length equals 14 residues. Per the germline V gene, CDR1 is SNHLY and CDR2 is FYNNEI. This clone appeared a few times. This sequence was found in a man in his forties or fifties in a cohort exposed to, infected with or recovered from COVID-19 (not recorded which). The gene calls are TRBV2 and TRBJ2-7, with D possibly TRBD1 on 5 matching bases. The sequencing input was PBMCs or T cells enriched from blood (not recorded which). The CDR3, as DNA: TGTGCCAGCCTGTGGGGCAGGGCTAACTACGAGCAGTACTTC. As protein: CASLWGRANYEQYF.